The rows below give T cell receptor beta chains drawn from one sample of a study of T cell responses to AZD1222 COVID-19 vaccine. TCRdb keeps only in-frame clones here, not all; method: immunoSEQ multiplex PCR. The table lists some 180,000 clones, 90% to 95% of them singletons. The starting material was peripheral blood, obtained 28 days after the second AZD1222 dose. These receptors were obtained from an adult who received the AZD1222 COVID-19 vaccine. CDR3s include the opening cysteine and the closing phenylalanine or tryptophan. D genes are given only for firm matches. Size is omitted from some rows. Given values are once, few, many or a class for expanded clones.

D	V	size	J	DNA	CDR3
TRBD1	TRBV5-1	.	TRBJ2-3	TGCGCCAGCAGCCCGACAGGGGGGGCCGATACGCAGTATTTT	CASSPTGGADTQYF
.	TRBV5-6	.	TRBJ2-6	TGTGCCAGCAGCTTGCCCCGGGCCGGGGCCAACGTCCTGACTTTC	CASSLPRAGANVLTF
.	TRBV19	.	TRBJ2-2	TGTGCCAGTAGTATAGACGCCAGGGTGACCGGGGAGCTGTTTTTT	CASSIDARVTGELFF
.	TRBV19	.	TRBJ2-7	TGTGCCAGTAGGGGCCGGGACGGAGCCTACGAGCAGTACTTC	CASRGRDGAYEQYF
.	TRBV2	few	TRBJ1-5	TGTGCCAGCATCCTTGAGGGGTCAGGTCAGCCCCAGCATTTT	CASILEGSGQPQHF
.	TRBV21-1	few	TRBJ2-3	TGTGCCAGCAGCTCCCGACAGGGAGTCACAGATACGCAGTATTTT	CASSSRQGVTDTQYF
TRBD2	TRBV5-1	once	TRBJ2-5	TGCGCCAGCAGCCCGGGACTAGCGGGAGACGAGACCCAGTACTTC	CASSPGLAGDETQYF
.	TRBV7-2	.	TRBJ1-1	TGTGCCAGCAGCTTAGATAGGGGAAGCCCTGAAGCTTTCTTT	CASSLDRGSPEAFF
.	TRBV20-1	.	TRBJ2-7	TGCAGTGCTAGAGAGTCTTACGAGCAGTACTTC	CSARESYEQYF
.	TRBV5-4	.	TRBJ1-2	TGTGCCAGCAGCTTTCGAAGCGAACTTTCCTATGGCTACACCTTC	CASSFRSELSYGYTF
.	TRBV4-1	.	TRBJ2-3	TGCGCCAGCAGACCCCACCCGGGACAACCTTTGGATACGCAGTATTTT	CASRPHPGQPLDTQYF
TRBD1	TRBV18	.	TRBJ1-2	TGTGCCAGCTCACAGCCGGGACAGGGGGCGCGGAGCTATGGCTACACCTTC	CASSQPGQGARSYGYTF
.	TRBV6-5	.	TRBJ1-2	TGTGCCAGCAGTTACTTACAGGGAAATGGCTACACCTTC	CASSYLQGNGYTF
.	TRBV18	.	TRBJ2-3	TGTGCCAGCTCACTCTGGCCAGTTGGGGGTCCAGATACGCAGTATTTT	CASSLWPVGGPDTQYF
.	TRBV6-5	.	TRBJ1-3	TGTGCCAGCAGTTACTCGACAGAAAGTGGAAACACCATATATTTT	CASSYSTESGNTIYF
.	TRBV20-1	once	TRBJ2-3	TGCAGTGCTAGAGATACCTATACGCAGTATTTT	CSARDTYTQYF
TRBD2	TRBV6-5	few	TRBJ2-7	TGTGCCAGCAGCCGACTAGCGGGGGCCTACGAGCAGTACTTC	CASSRLAGAYEQYF
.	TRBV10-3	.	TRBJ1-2	TGTGCCATCAGTCCGCAGATTTCTAACTATGGCTACACCTTC	CAISPQISNYGYTF
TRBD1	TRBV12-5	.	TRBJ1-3	TGTGCTAGTGGTTTGGTCATAGTGGGGACAGGGATGGGTGGAAACACCATATATTTT	CASGLVIVGTGMGGNTIYF
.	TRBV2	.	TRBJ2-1	TGTGCCAGCAGTGAGCTGGAACGCTACAATGAGCAGTTCTTC	CASSELERYNEQFF
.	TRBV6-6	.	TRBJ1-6	TGTGCCAGCGGGGACCCCCGCTCCTATAATTCACCCCTCCACTTT	CASGDPRSYNSPLHF
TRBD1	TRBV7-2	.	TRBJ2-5	TGTGCCAGCAGCTCATGGGGACAGGGGAATAAAGAGACCCAGTACTTC	CASSSWGQGNKETQYF
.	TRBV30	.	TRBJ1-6	TGTGCCTCCGCGAGGGAAGGAAATTCACCCCTCCACTTT	CASAREGNSPLHF
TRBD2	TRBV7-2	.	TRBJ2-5	TGTGCCAGCAGCCGGAACCTAGCGGGGGCCGGGGGGGCCCAGTACTTC	CASSRNLAGAGGAQYF
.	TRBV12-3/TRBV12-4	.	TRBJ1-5	TGTGCCAGCAGTTTAGCGCCCAGGCAGCCCCAGCATTTT	CASSLAPRQPQHF
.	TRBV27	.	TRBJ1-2	TGTGCCAGCAGTAACGGTGGGATCTATGGCTACACCTTC	CASSNGGIYGYTF
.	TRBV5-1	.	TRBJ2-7	TGCGCCAGCAGCTTGAGCAGGGGAGGCGCGTCCTACGAGCAGTACTTC	CASSLSRGGASYEQYF
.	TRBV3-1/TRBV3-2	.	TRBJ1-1	TGTGCCAGCAGCCGAGGGATTAACACTGAAGCTTTCTTT	CASSRGINTEAFF
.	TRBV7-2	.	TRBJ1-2	TGTGCCAGCAGCCCACAGGGTAATAACTATGGCTACACCTTC	CASSPQGNNYGYTF
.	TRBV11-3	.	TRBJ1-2	TGTGCCAGCAGCAAACAGGGAGATGGCTACACCTTC	CASSKQGDGYTF
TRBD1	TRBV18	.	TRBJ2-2	TGTGCCAGCTCGCGAGACAGGGGAGGCACCGGGGAGCTGTTTTTT	CASSRDRGGTGELFF
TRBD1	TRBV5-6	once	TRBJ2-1	TGTGCCAGCAGCCCGACAGGGTTTGAGCAGTTCTTC	CASSPTGFEQFF
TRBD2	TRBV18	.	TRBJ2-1	TGTGCCAGCTCACCAACTAGCGGGGTATCCTACAATGAGCAGTTCTTC	CASSPTSGVSYNEQFF
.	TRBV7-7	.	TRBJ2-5	TGTGCTAGCAGCCCTGACGGGGGCTCCCAAGAGACCCAGTACTTC	CASSPDGGSQETQYF
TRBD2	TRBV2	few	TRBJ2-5	TGTGCCAGCAGTGAAGCGCTTCGGGGAGCGGGAGGGCGAGTGATGTCGATTAGAGAGACCCAGTACTTC	CASSEALRGAGGRVMSIRETQYF
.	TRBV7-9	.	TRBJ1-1	TGTGCCAGCAGCTTGGGTGTACTGAACACTGAAGCTTTCTTT	CASSLGVLNTEAFF
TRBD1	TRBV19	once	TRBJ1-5	TGTGCCAGTAGAGATCGGGGACAGGGGAATCAGCCCCAGCATTTT	CASRDRGQGNQPQHF
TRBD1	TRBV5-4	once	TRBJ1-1	TGTGCCAGCAGCTTAGGGGGCTATGGAACTGAAGCTTTCTTT	CASSLGGYGTEAFF
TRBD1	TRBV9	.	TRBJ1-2	TGTGCCAGCAGCGTCGACAGGGACGATGGCTACACCTTC	CASSVDRDDGYTF
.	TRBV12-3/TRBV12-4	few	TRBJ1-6	TGTGCCAGCAGGCAGGGGAGCTCACCCCTCCACTTT	CASRQGSSPLHF
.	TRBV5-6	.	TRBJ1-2	TGTGCCAGCAACCCCAGGCGCGGCCGTTACTTTGGCTACACCTTC	CASNPRRGRYFGYTF
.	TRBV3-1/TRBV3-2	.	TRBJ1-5	TGTGCCAGCAGCCAAGGGTCAGGTCCCCGCAATCAGCCCCAGCATTTT	CASSQGSGPRNQPQHF
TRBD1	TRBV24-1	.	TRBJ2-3	TGTGCCACCAGATCAGGGGGCCTTGGCACAGATACGCAGTATTTT	CATRSGGLGTDTQYF
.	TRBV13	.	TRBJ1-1	TGTGCCAGCGCATCTGTGGGGCGCCTCATGAACACTGAAGCTTTCTTT	CASASVGRLMNTEAFF
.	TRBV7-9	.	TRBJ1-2	TGTGCCAGCAGCTCCCGGCCGGACGGGGGCTATGGCTACACCTTC	CASSSRPDGGYGYTF
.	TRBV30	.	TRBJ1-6	TGTGCCTGGAGTGTCCAGGTTAATTCACCCCTCCACTTT	CAWSVQVNSPLHF
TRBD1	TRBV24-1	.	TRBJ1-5	TGTGCCCGTTCTGCGGACAGGTGTAATCAGCCCCAGCATTTT	CARSADRCNQPQHF
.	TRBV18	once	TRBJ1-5	TGTGCCAGCTCACCAGGGAGGAGCAATCAGCCCCAGCATTTT	CASSPGRSNQPQHF
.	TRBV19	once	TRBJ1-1	TGTGCCAGTAGTGTCACCGGGGTGCGGACTGAAGCTTTCTTT	CASSVTGVRTEAFF
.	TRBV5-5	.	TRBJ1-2	TGTGCCAGCAGTACGGACGGCAACTATGGCTACACCTTC	CASSTDGNYGYTF